The 5 T cell receptor beta chains below were found in one sample sequenced in a study of T cell responses to AZD1222 COVID-19 vaccine. The table came from immunoSEQ multiplex PCR; TCRdb's copy has only in-frame clones and leaves some out. The sample yields approximately 88,000 clones, under 95% seen once. The sample was peripheral blood, taken on day 0 of AZD1222 vaccination. These receptors were taken from an adult in good health.

This chain links TRBV2 with TRBJ1-6, with D unresolved. Germline CDR1 SNHLY, CDR2 FYNNEI. The length of the CDR3 is 13 residues. V lost 1 base and J 6 bases, leaving 4 bases between the germline ends. The CDR3 nucleotides are TGTGCCAGCAGTGAAGGGATTAATTCACCCCTCCACTTT. It translates to CASSEGINSPLHF.

The rearrangement uses TRBV18 and TRBJ2-7, with D uncertain. V was trimmed by 4 bases and J by 5 bases, leaving 12 bases between them. This CDR3 has 13 residues. The germline V gene encodes CDR1 KGHSH and CDR2 LQKENI. CDR3 coding DNA: TGTGCCAGCTCACTTTCTCTAGGCGACGAGCAGTACTTC. It yields the protein CASSLSLGDEQYF.

The chain uses TRBV2 and TRBJ2-7; D not resolved. This CDR3 has 11 residues. V was shortened by 6 bases and J by 6 bases, with 9 bases between the two germline ends. CDR1 is SNHLY and CDR2 is FYNNEI in the germline V gene. The CDR3 sequence: CASSLDSEQYF. The CDR3 DNA sequence: TGTGCCAGCAGCCTCGATAGCGAGCAGTACTTC.

The rearrangement uses TRBV5-5 and TRBJ2-5; D ambiguous. CDR1 and CDR2 (germline): SGHKS, YYEKEE (reference sequence). The CDR3 length is 13 residues. V dropped 0 bases and J dropped 5 bases, with 8 bases sitting between them. The DNA for the CDR3 is TGTGCCAGCAGCTTGGGTCCCCGGGAGACCCAGTACTTC. Encoded protein: CASSLGPRETQYF.

This chain joins TRBV6-2 or TRBV6-3 and TRBJ2-6; D unresolved. Germline CDR1 reads MNHEY; CDR2 reads SVGEGT. CDR3 size: 15 residues. Trimming removed 5 bases at V and 0 bases at J, with 8 bases between. The CDR3: CASSVPVSGANVLTF. The CDR3 DNA sequence: TGTGCCAGCAGTGTACCGGTCTCTGGGGCCAACGTCCTGACTTTC.